This entry lists 17 T cell receptor beta chains sequenced from one sample in a study of T cells in Graves' hyperthyroidism and ophthalmopathy. Researchers took RNA transcripts and amplified the TCR beta CDR3 regions from them. First-round RT-PCR of the TCR CDR3 relied on the HTBI primer set. TCRdb recomputed calls from the multiplex PCR reads with MiXCR, one row per CDR3 protein. The repertoire holds fewer than 110,000 distinct CDR3 sequences, with 47% as singletons. Sequencing was done on a sample of blood. Source of these receptors: a man in his forties or fifties with Graves' hyperthyroidism.

This clonotype has a count of ten or more. V is TRBV5-1 and J is TRBJ2-3, with 8 bases that match TRBD1. The V gene end was trimmed by 4 bases and the J gene end by 3 bases; junction bases not matched to a gene: 7. The CDR3 has 15 amino acids. Looked up from germline, CDR1 is SGHRS and CDR2 is YFSETQ. Here the CDR3 DNA reads TGCGCCAGCAGCAGTGGCGGGACAGGTACAGATACGCAGTATTTT. It is translated as CASSSGGTGTDTQYF.

The gene calls are TRBV9 and TRBJ1-2, with D unresolved. Germline values: CDR1 SGDLS, CDR2 YYNGEE. The CDR3 is 17 amino acids. V was cut by 2 bases and J by 5 bases, with 22 bases left in between. CDR3 loop: CASSVEGIPQSAYGYTF. The DNA of the CDR3 is TGTGCCAGCAGCGTTGAAGGGATCCCGCAAAGCGCATATGGCTACACCTTC.

A word on this clonotype: An end of the junction differs from the germline gene, which may be a read error. The chain couples TRBV7-2 to TRBJ2-5; tentatively, D is TRBD1 or TRBD2 (6 bases each). Germline CDR1 SGHTA, CDR2 FQGNSA. The CDR3 has 15 amino acids. As DNA, the CDR3 is TGTGCCAGCAGCATAGCCGGGGGCAATTACAAGACCCAGTACTTC. Translating it yields CASSIAGGNYKTQYF.

In this sample, this clonotype turned up many times. The chain links TRBV2 to TRBJ1-1; D remains unclear. V dropped 6 bases and J dropped 1 base, with 12 bases sitting between them. In germline, CDR1 is SNHLY, CDR2 FYNNEI. The CDR3 runs 14 residues. As DNA, the CDR3 is TGTGCCAGCAGCGCGGACGGAACGAACACTGAAGCTTTCTTT. Protein sequence: CASSADGTNTEAFF.

This clonotype was counted a few times. The chain uses TRBV30 and TRBJ1-1, with D perhaps matching TRBD1 (5 bases). The CDR3 spans 11 residues. Germline V gene sequence: CDR1 GTSNPN, CDR2 SVGIG (reference sequence). V shed 4 bases and J shed 8 bases, with 11 bases lying between them. The CDR3 sequence is CAWIMGGEAFF. In DNA form, the CDR3 reads TGTGCCTGGATAATGGGGGGGGAAGCTTTCTTT.

Notes on this clonotype: Just one base apart from a much larger clone, this may be a read error. This chain joins TRBV7-8 and TRBJ2-7; D is unresolved. In germline, CDR1 is SGHVS, CDR2 FQNEAQ. The CDR3 loop spans 15 amino acids. The CDR3 DNA sequence: TGCGCCAGCAGCCAAGATTCCCAAAGCTCCTACGGGCAGTACTTC. Translated, it gives CASSQDSQSSYGQYF.

The chain combines TRBV2 with TRBJ2-7; TRBD1 matches at 7 bases. The V gene's germline CDR1 is SNHLY and CDR2 FYNNEI. V lost 8 bases to trimming and J lost 5 bases; unmatched junction nucleotides: 6. The CDR3 has 12 amino acids. CDR3 coding DNA: TGTGCCAGCTTAGGGGGCGCGGACGAGCAGTACTTC. As protein: CASLGGADEQYF.

The V gene is TRBV20-1, the J gene TRBJ2-7, with D perhaps assigned TRBD1 or TRBD2 (5 bases each). The length of the CDR3 is 13 residues. Germline lookup yields CDR1 DFQATT and CDR2 SNEGSKA (reference sequence). The V end was cut by 4 bases, the J end by 3 bases, with 13 bases between. CDR3 in amino acids: CSATTEGGYEQYF. The CDR3 DNA follows: TGCAGTGCTACGACAGAGGGCGGCTACGAGCAGTACTTC.

This clonotype was recorded many times. The chain is built from TRBV5-1 and TRBJ2-1; 8 nucleotides align to TRBD2. The CDR3 has 15 amino acids. CDR1 is SGHRS and CDR2 is YFSETQ in the germline V gene. V lost 1 base, J lost 8 bases, and 8 bases stayed unmatched. The CDR3 sequence is CASSLHGAGADEQFF. Written as DNA, the CDR3 is TGCGCCAGCAGCTTGCATGGAGCGGGAGCCGATGAGCAGTTCTTC.

Details on this clonotype: Being one base from a much bigger clone, this may be a read error. The gene calls are TRBV15 and TRBJ2-6; no definite D call. The CDR3 is 18 residues long. From germline, CDR1 is LNHNV and CDR2 YYDKDF (reference sequence). The CDR3 protein is CASSQTISRSSGANVLTF. DNA of the CDR3: TGTGCCAGCAGCCAAACTATTAGCCGCAGCTCTGGGGCCAACGTCCTGACTTTC.

V gene TRBV28 combines with J gene TRBJ1-6; D remains ambiguous. The CDR3 consists of 16 residues. Trimming removed 8 bases from V and 3 bases from J, with 17 bases in between. Germline V gene sequence: CDR1 MDHEN, CDR2 SYDVKM. CDR3 nucleotide sequence: TGTGCCAGCCTCAACCCGGCGGATTACTATAATTCACCCCTCCACTTT. Protein: CASLNPADYYNSPLHF.

This clonotype was counted many times. V usage is TRBV11-2 and J usage is TRBJ2-5; TRBD2 might be the D (7 bases). Germline assignment: CDR1 SGHAT and CDR2 FQNNGV. The CDR3 spans 18 residues. Trimming took 5 bases from V and 3 from J, leaving 25 bases between them. The CDR3 sequence is CASSLPPGQGSGKETQYF. The CDR3 bases are TGTGCCAGCAGCCTTCCCCCCGGTCAGGGGAGCGGGAAAGAGACCCAGTACTTC.

This clonotype was observed many times. The rearrangement joins TRBV5-6 to TRBJ1-5; D perhaps matches TRBD1 (6 bases). V was pared by 0 bases and J by 4 bases, with 8 bases between. The germline CDR1 and CDR2 sequences are SGHDT and YYEEEE. The CDR3 loop spans 14 amino acids. For the CDR3, the DNA is TGTGCCAGCAGCTTGGACAGGGCAAATCAGCCCCAGCATTTT. Protein product: CASSLDRANQPQHF.

By proportion, this clonotype is medium-sized (0.01 to 0.1%). This sequence joins TRBV15 and TRBJ1-2; 8 bases line up with TRBD1. From germline, CDR1 is LNHNV and CDR2 YYDKDF (reference sequence). With V trimmed by 4 bases and J by 3 bases, 4 bases remained unmatched. The CDR3 is 14 residues long. The CDR3 here is CATSMQDRDYGYTF. CDR3 DNA: TGTGCCACCAGCATGCAGGACAGGGACTATGGCTACACCTTC.

This clonotype was counted many times. The rearrangement uses TRBV20-1 and TRBJ2-1, with TRBD2 as a possible D gene (6 bases). The V end was cut by 0 bases, the J end by 2 bases, with 11 bases between. The germline V gene encodes CDR1 DFQATT and CDR2 SNEGSKA (reference sequence). CDR3 size: 15 residues. CDR3 nucleotide sequence: TGCAGTGCTAGAGATTCGGCGGGACCCTACAATGAGCAGTTCTTC. This sequence encodes CSARDSAGPYNEQFF.

As concerns this clonotype: With a much larger clone just one base away, this may be a read error. The rearrangement joins TRBV11-2 to TRBJ1-2; 8 bases are shared with TRBD1. CDR3 length: 13 residues. Germline CDR1 reads SGHAT; CDR2 reads FQNNGV. The CDR3 reads CASSLVGTGGNTF. The CDR3 bases are TGTGCCAGCAGCTTAGTGGGGACAGGTGGCAACACCTTC.

With respect to this clonotype: Just one base apart from a much larger clone, this may be a read error. The rearrangement joins TRBV5-4 to TRBJ1-1; D may be TRBD1 (5 bases). CDR3 length: 18 residues. Germline assignment: CDR1 SGHNT and CDR2 YYREEE (reference sequence). CDR3 DNA: TGTGCCAGCAGCTTTTCCTGGGACCTACCGGAGAGGAACACTGAAGCTCTCTTT. Encoded protein: CASSFSWDLPERNTEALF.